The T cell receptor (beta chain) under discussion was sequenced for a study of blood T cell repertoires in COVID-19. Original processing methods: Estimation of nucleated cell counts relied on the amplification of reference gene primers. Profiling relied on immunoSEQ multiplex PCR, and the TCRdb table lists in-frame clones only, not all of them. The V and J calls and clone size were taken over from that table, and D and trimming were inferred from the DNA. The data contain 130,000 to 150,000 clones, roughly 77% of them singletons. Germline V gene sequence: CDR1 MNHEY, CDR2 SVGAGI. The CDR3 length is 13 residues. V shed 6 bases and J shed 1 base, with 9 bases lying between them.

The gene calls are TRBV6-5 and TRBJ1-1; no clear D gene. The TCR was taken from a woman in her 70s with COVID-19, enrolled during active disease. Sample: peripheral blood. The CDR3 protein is CASRRHGNTEAFF. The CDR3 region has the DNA TGTGCCAGCAGACGCCACGGGAACACTGAAGCTTTCTTT.